This T cell receptor (beta chain) was recovered during a study of control samples from healthy donors and cancer patients. V lost 9 bases to trimming and J lost 1 base; unmatched junction nucleotides: 4. Germline-derived CDR1 and CDR2 are SGHRS and YFSETQ. The CDR3 covers 14 residues. Libraries were prepared by immunoSEQ multiplex PCR; TCRdb keeps only in-frame clonotypes and omits some of them. The repertoire holds about 140,000 clones, with 94% as singletons. This clonotype was sampled from a man aged 40-49 years in good health. The chain couples TRBV5-1 to TRBJ2-3; 11 nucleotides align to TRBD2. The sequencing sample was made of blood. DNA of the CDR3: TGCGCCACCAAGGGACTAGCGGGCACAGATACGCAGTATTTT. Amino acid sequence: CATKGLAGTDTQYF.